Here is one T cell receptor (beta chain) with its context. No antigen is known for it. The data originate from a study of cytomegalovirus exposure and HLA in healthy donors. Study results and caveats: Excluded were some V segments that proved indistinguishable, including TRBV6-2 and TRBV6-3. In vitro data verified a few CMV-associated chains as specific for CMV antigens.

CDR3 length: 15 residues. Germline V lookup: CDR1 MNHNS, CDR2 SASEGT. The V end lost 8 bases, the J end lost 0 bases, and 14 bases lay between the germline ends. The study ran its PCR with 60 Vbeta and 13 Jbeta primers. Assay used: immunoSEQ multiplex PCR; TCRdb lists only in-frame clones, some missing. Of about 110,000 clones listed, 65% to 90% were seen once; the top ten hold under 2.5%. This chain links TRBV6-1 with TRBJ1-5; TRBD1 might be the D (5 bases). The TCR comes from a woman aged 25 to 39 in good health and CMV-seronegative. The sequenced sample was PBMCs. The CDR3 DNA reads TGTGCCAGCTGCCCGGCGGGGGATAGCAATCAGCCCCAGCATTTT. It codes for CASCPAGDSNQPQHF.